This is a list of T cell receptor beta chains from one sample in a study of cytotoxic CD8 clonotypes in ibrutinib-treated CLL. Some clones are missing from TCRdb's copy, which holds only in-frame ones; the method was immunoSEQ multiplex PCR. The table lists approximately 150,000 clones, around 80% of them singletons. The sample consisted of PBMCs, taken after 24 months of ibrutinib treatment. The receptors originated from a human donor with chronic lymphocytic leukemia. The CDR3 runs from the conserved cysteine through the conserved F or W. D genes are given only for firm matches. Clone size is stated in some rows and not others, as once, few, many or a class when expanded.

CDR3 protein: CASSPSGDTQYF
CDR3 DNA: TGTGCCAGCTCACCGAGCGGGGATACGCAGTATTTT
J gene: TRBJ2-3
V gene: TRBV18
D gene: NA
clone size: NA

CDR3 protein: CASSPPVALNTEAFF
CDR3 DNA: TGTGCCAGCTCACCACCGGTAGCTTTGAACACTGAAGCTTTCTTT
J gene: TRBJ1-1
V gene: TRBV18
D gene: NA
clone size: NA

CDR3 protein: CASSVRGVGADTQYF
CDR3 DNA: TGTGCCAGCAGCGTCCGGGGGGTAGGGGCAGATACGCAGTATTTT
J gene: TRBJ2-3
V gene: TRBV9
D gene: TRBD2
clone size: NA

CDR3 protein: CASSYRNSGANVLTF
CDR3 DNA: TGTGCCAGCAGTTACAGGAACTCTGGGGCCAACGTCCTGACTTTC
J gene: TRBJ2-6
V gene: TRBV6-5
D gene: NA
clone size: once

CDR3 protein: CASSVKGGSPTEAFF
CDR3 DNA: TGTGCCAGCAGCGTAAAGGGGGGGTCCCCAACTGAAGCTTTCTTT
J gene: TRBJ1-1
V gene: TRBV9
D gene: NA
clone size: NA

CDR3 protein: CASSKAGRLHSYNSPLHF
CDR3 DNA: TGTGCCAGCAGCAAAGCGGGCAGGCTACACTCCTATAATTCACCCCTCCACTTT
J gene: TRBJ1-6
V gene: TRBV21-1
D gene: NA
clone size: NA

CDR3 protein: CASRRQGEGEKLFF
CDR3 DNA: TGTGCCAGCAGGCGACAGGGGGAAGGTGAAAAACTGTTTTTT
J gene: TRBJ1-4
V gene: TRBV2
D gene: TRBD1
clone size: NA

CDR3 protein: CASSSGPDSEQFF
CDR3 DNA: TGTGCCAGCAGCTCCGGACCCGATTCCGAGCAGTTCTTC
J gene: TRBJ2-1
V gene: TRBV7-3
D gene: NA
clone size: few

CDR3 protein: CASSYGSENTEAFF
CDR3 DNA: TGTGCCAGCAGTTACGGGTCCGAGAACACTGAAGCTTTCTTT
J gene: TRBJ1-1
V gene: TRBV6-6
D gene: NA
clone size: NA

CDR3 protein: CASSTRPLGNTGELFF
CDR3 DNA: TGTGCCAGCAGCACCCGTCCCCTGGGGAACACCGGGGAGCTGTTTTTT
J gene: TRBJ2-2
V gene: TRBV11-2
D gene: NA
clone size: NA

CDR3 protein: CASRRTGGLQPQHF
CDR3 DNA: TGTGCCAGCAGGCGGACAGGGGGCTTGCAGCCCCAGCATTTT
J gene: TRBJ1-5
V gene: TRBV28
D gene: TRBD1
clone size: NA

CDR3 protein: CASSLRPGGDTQYF
CDR3 DNA: TGTGCCAGCAGTTTAAGACCGGGAGGGGATACGCAGTATTTT
J gene: TRBJ2-3
V gene: TRBV27
D gene: TRBD2
clone size: NA

CDR3 protein: CASSSSGSFTYNEQFF
CDR3 DNA: TGTGCCAGCAGTTCTAGCGGGAGCTTCACCTACAATGAGCAGTTCTTC
J gene: TRBJ2-1
V gene: TRBV28
D gene: TRBD2
clone size: NA

CDR3 protein: CAWRRTGTEAGNTIYF
CDR3 DNA: TGTGCCTGGCGTCGAACCGGGACCGAAGCTGGAAACACCATATATTTT
J gene: TRBJ1-3
V gene: TRBV30
D gene: NA
clone size: NA

CDR3 protein: CASSLQGSNQPQHF
CDR3 DNA: TGTGCCAGCAGCCTACAGGGGAGCAATCAGCCCCAGCATTTT
J gene: TRBJ1-5
V gene: TRBV5-4
D gene: TRBD1
clone size: NA

CDR3 protein: CASSREGGSSYEQYF
CDR3 DNA: TGCGCCAGCAGCAGGGAAGGGGGTAGCTCCTACGAGCAGTACTTC
J gene: TRBJ2-7
V gene: TRBV5-1
D gene: NA
clone size: NA

CDR3 protein: CASSFLPGHEENYGYTF
CDR3 DNA: TGTGCCAGCAGCTTTTTACCGGGACACGAAGAAAACTATGGCTACACCTTC
J gene: TRBJ1-2
V gene: TRBV5-6
D gene: NA
clone size: NA

CDR3 protein: CASSLLAAAYNEQFF
CDR3 DNA: TGTGCCAGCAGCTTATTAGCGGCCGCATACAATGAGCAGTTCTTC
J gene: TRBJ2-1
V gene: TRBV11-2
D gene: NA
clone size: NA

CDR3 protein: CASKPGRPEAFF
CDR3 DNA: TGTGCCAGCAAACCAGGGCGGCCTGAAGCTTTCTTT
J gene: TRBJ1-1
V gene: TRBV21-1
D gene: NA
clone size: NA

CDR3 protein: CASSDRGTLVEKLFF
CDR3 DNA: TGTGCCAGCAGTGATAGGGGGACTTTGGTTGAAAAACTGTTTTTT
J gene: TRBJ1-4
V gene: TRBV6-1
D gene: NA
clone size: NA

CDR3 protein: CASSARTSGLRYNEQFF
CDR3 DNA: TGTGCCAGCAGCGCACGGACTAGCGGGTTACGCTACAATGAGCAGTTCTTC
J gene: TRBJ2-1
V gene: TRBV7-9
D gene: TRBD2
clone size: few

CDR3 protein: CATKIAGAAEQYF
CDR3 DNA: TGTGCCACCAAAATAGCGGGAGCGGCCGAGCAGTACTTC
J gene: TRBJ2-7
V gene: TRBV7-2
D gene: TRBD2
clone size: NA

CDR3 protein: CASSFYRLVMNTEAFF
CDR3 DNA: TGTGCCAGCAGCTTTTACCGGTTGGTCATGAACACTGAAGCTTTCTTT
J gene: TRBJ1-1
V gene: TRBV13
D gene: NA
clone size: NA

CDR3 protein: CASSVAGQDDQPQHF
CDR3 DNA: TGTGCCAGCAGCGTAGCAGGCCAGGACGATCAGCCCCAGCATTTT
J gene: TRBJ1-5
V gene: TRBV9
D gene: NA
clone size: NA

CDR3 protein: CASSLAGGNTEAFF
CDR3 DNA: TGTGCCAGCAGTCTCGCAGGGGGGAACACTGAAGCTTTCTTT
J gene: TRBJ1-1
V gene: TRBV28
D gene: TRBD1
clone size: NA

CDR3 protein: CASSVQGAGEAFF
CDR3 DNA: TGTGCCAGCAGTGTCCAGGGGGCCGGTGAAGCTTTCTTT
J gene: TRBJ1-1
V gene: TRBV2
D gene: TRBD1
clone size: NA

CDR3 protein: CASSQVLGVVGDEKLFF
CDR3 DNA: TGCGCCAGCAGCCAAGTACTTGGTGTCGTAGGGGATGAAAAACTGTTTTTT
J gene: TRBJ1-4
V gene: TRBV4-1
D gene: NA
clone size: many

CDR3 protein: CASSWGQGSVEAFF
CDR3 DNA: TGTGCCAGCAGTTGGGGCCAGGGGAGTGTGGAAGCTTTCTTT
J gene: TRBJ1-1
V gene: TRBV6-5
D gene: NA
clone size: once

CDR3 protein: CASSYSSIEAFF
CDR3 DNA: TGTGCCAGCAGTTACTCCTCTATAGAAGCTTTCTTT
J gene: TRBJ1-1
V gene: TRBV6-6
D gene: NA
clone size: NA

CDR3 protein: CASRFGDTQYF
CDR3 DNA: TGCGCCAGCAGGTTTGGAGATACGCAGTATTTT
J gene: TRBJ2-3
V gene: TRBV5-1
D gene: NA
clone size: NA

CDR3 protein: CASSDFRQNTEAFF
CDR3 DNA: TGTGCCAGCAGTGATTTTCGACAGAACACTGAAGCTTTCTTT
J gene: TRBJ1-1
V gene: TRBV6-5
D gene: NA
clone size: NA

CDR3 protein: CASSPLGGAAYNEQFF
CDR3 DNA: TGTGCCAGCAGCCCCCTCGGCGGGGCGGCCTACAATGAGCAGTTCTTC
J gene: TRBJ2-1
V gene: TRBV7-9
D gene: NA
clone size: NA

CDR3 protein: CSGRREENTEAFF
CDR3 DNA: TGCAGCGGAAGGCGAGAAGAAAACACTGAAGCTTTCTTT
J gene: TRBJ1-1
V gene: TRBV29-1
D gene: NA
clone size: once

CDR3 protein: CASSPLDRGSGELFF
CDR3 DNA: TGTGCCAGCTCACCATTGGACAGGGGTTCCGGGGAGCTGTTTTTT
J gene: TRBJ2-2
V gene: TRBV18
D gene: TRBD1
clone size: NA

CDR3 protein: CASSLFGELGNEQFF
CDR3 DNA: TGCGCCAGCAGCTTGTTCGGGGAATTGGGGAATGAGCAGTTCTTC
J gene: TRBJ2-1
V gene: TRBV5-1
D gene: NA
clone size: NA

CDR3 protein: CASREKGLPTDTQYF
CDR3 DNA: TGTGCCAGCAGGGAGAAGGGGCTCCCCACAGATACGCAGTATTTT
J gene: TRBJ2-3
V gene: TRBV25-1
D gene: NA
clone size: NA

CDR3 protein: CASRYTSGGSSYNEQFF
CDR3 DNA: TGTGCCAGCAGATATACTAGCGGAGGGAGCTCCTACAATGAGCAGTTCTTC
J gene: TRBJ2-1
V gene: TRBV7-2
D gene: TRBD2
clone size: NA

CDR3 protein: CASSKDRATNEKLFF
CDR3 DNA: TGCGCCAGCAGCAAGGACAGGGCAACTAATGAAAAACTGTTTTTT
J gene: TRBJ1-4
V gene: TRBV5-1
D gene: TRBD1
clone size: NA

CDR3 protein: CASSYIGTGAYGYTF
CDR3 DNA: TGTGCCAGCAGTTATATAGGGACAGGGGCTTATGGCTACACCTTC
J gene: TRBJ1-2
V gene: TRBV6-6
D gene: TRBD1
clone size: once

CDR3 protein: CASSGGRMNTEAFF
CDR3 DNA: TGTGCCAGCAGTGGCGGTCGGATGAACACTGAAGCTTTCTTT
J gene: TRBJ1-1
V gene: TRBV27
D gene: NA
clone size: NA

CDR3 protein: CASSAPRGVDGYTF
CDR3 DNA: TGTGCCAGCAGCGCACCCCGGGGTGTCGATGGCTACACCTTC
J gene: TRBJ1-2
V gene: TRBV7-2
D gene: NA
clone size: NA

CDR3 protein: CASSLAGTRDNEQFF
CDR3 DNA: TGTGCCAGCAGCTTAGCGGGCACACGGGACAATGAGCAGTTCTTC
J gene: TRBJ2-1
V gene: TRBV4-2
D gene: TRBD2
clone size: NA

CDR3 protein: CASSYGTGGKYEQYF
CDR3 DNA: TGTGCCAGCAGTTACGGAACAGGGGGCAAGTACGAGCAGTACTTC
J gene: TRBJ2-7
V gene: TRBV6-6
D gene: TRBD1
clone size: NA

CDR3 protein: CASSFLGVSTEAFF
CDR3 DNA: TGTGCCAGCAGTTTCCTCGGGGTAAGCACTGAAGCTTTCTTT
J gene: TRBJ1-1
V gene: TRBV27
D gene: NA
clone size: NA

CDR3 protein: CASRRSIGGSYEQYF
CDR3 DNA: TGTGCCAGCAGAAGAAGCATCGGTGGCTCCTACGAGCAGTACTTC
J gene: TRBJ2-7
V gene: TRBV27
D gene: NA
clone size: NA

CDR3 protein: CASRGPGELFF
CDR3 DNA: TGCGCCAGTCGGGGGCCCGGGGAGCTGTTTTTT
J gene: TRBJ2-2
V gene: TRBV5-1
D gene: NA
clone size: NA

CDR3 protein: CASSLPGQNNEQFF
CDR3 DNA: TGTGCCAGCTCACTCCCGGGACAGAACAATGAGCAGTTCTTC
J gene: TRBJ2-1
V gene: TRBV18
D gene: TRBD1
clone size: NA

CDR3 protein: CATSGRNRLSYEQYF
CDR3 DNA: TGTGCCACCAGCGGGAGAAATAGGCTCTCCTACGAGCAGTACTTC
J gene: TRBJ2-7
V gene: TRBV15
D gene: NA
clone size: NA

CDR3 protein: CASSPVGVNYGYTF
CDR3 DNA: TGTGCCAGCAGCCCCGTCGGGGTTAACTATGGCTACACCTTC
J gene: TRBJ1-2
V gene: TRBV7-2
D gene: NA
clone size: few

CDR3 protein: CASSIERQLDTQYF
CDR3 DNA: TGTGCCAGTAGTATAGAGAGACAGCTAGATACGCAGTATTTT
J gene: TRBJ2-3
V gene: TRBV19
D gene: NA
clone size: NA

CDR3 protein: CASSAAPGLDQPQHF
CDR3 DNA: TGTGCCAGCAGCGCGGCGCCAGGGCTGGATCAGCCCCAGCATTTT
J gene: TRBJ1-5
V gene: TRBV5-4
D gene: NA
clone size: NA

CDR3 protein: CASSSTISNQPQHF
CDR3 DNA: TGTGCCAGCAGTTCCACGATTAGCAATCAGCCCCAGCATTTT
J gene: TRBJ1-5
V gene: TRBV27
D gene: NA
clone size: NA